The 32 T cell receptor beta chains in this list originate from one sample, sequenced in a study of blood T cells in healthy people across ages. A second roughly 7 to 12 cycle PCR used barcoded and J-beta primers. One entry per CDR3 protein, called by TCRdb with MiXCR from the 5' RACE reads. In the table there are about 800,000 distinct CDR3 sequences, 55% to 70% of which are singletons. The source material was blood. The receptors were gathered from a man aged 30 to 39 in good health.

This clonotype was seen a handful of times. CDR3 bases: TGCAGTGCCGTCAAAGGGTGGACAGTAAACAATGAGCAGTTCTTC. The encoded protein is CSAVKGWTVNNEQFF. The rearrangement joins TRBV20-1 to TRBJ2-1; the D gene is possibly TRBD1 (6 bases). The CDR3 contains 15 residues. CDR1 is DFQATT and CDR2 is SNEGSKA in the germline V gene (reference sequence). Trimming took 6 bases from V and 5 from J, leaving 20 bases between them.

V usage is TRBV2 and J usage is TRBJ2-3; tentatively, D is TRBD2 (6 bases). The V end lost 2 bases, the J end lost 4 bases, and 19 bases lay between the germline ends. This CDR3 region has 17 residues. CDR1 and CDR2 from the germline V gene are SNHLY and FYNNEI. The CDR3 is CASSESVGRGESDTQYF. In nucleotides, the CDR3 is TGTGCCAGCAGTGAATCGGTCGGGAGAGGGGAATCAGATACGCAGTATTTT.

The rearrangement uses TRBV20-1 and TRBJ1-6; 9 positions match TRBD1. The CDR3 totals 14 residues. The V and J ends lost 1 base and 7 bases, in that order; junction bases with no gene match: 2. From germline, CDR1 is DFQATT and CDR2 SNEGSKA (reference sequence). CDR3 in DNA: TGCAGTGCTAGAGTCGGGACAGGGAATTCACCCCTCCACTTT. It yields the protein CSARVGTGNSPLHF.

The chain recombines TRBV20-1 with TRBJ2-7; unclear D gene. CDR1 is DFQATT, CDR2 SNEGSKA, per germline (reference sequence). V lost 6 bases and J lost 4, with 10 bases in between. This CDR3 is built from 11 residues. The CDR3 DNA follows: TGCAGTGCCACATCCCCTTACGAGCAGTACTTC. This translates into CSATSPYEQYF.

The rearrangement links TRBV2 to TRBJ2-1; 8 nucleotides match TRBD2. Looked up from germline, CDR1 is SNHLY and CDR2 is FYNNEI. The trim removed 6 bases at V and 5 bases at J, leaving 12 bases unmatched. There are 16 residues in the CDR3. Here the CDR3 DNA reads TGTGCCAGCAGAGCGCTTGGCGGGGGGAAGGACAATGAGCAGTTCTTC. It yields the protein CASRALGGGKDNEQFF.

This clonotype was observed a handful of times. V gene TRBV6-5 combines with J gene TRBJ1-6, with 8 bases lining up with TRBD1. Losses at the gene ends were 6 bases for V and 8 bases for J; bases not matched to a gene: 9. The germline V gene has CDR1 MNHEY and CDR2 SVGAGI. This CDR3 has 15 amino acids. CDR3 in amino acids: CASRQGAVVDSPLHF. CDR3 nucleotide sequence: TGTGCCAGCAGGCAGGGGGCAGTTGTGGATTCACCCCTCCACTTT.

In its sample, this clonotype was seen once. The V call is TRBV6-5, the J call TRBJ2-2; D not certain. V lost 5 bases and J lost 3, with 13 bases in between. Per the germline V gene, CDR1 is MNHEY and CDR2 is SVGAGI. The CDR3 runs to 15 residues. This CDR3 reads CASSEQQIYTGELFF. The CDR3 bases are TGTGCCAGCAGTGAACAACAGATTTACACCGGGGAGCTGTTTTTT.

In DNA form, the CDR3 reads TGTGCCAGCAGCGGGACTAGCGGCTACAATGAGCAGTACTTC. Protein product: CASSGTSGYNEQYF. The V and J genes are TRBV9 and TRBJ2-5; TRBD2 agrees at 10 bases. The CDR3 runs to 14 residues. Germline V gene sequence: CDR1 SGDLS, CDR2 YYNGEE. The V gene end was trimmed by 3 bases and the J gene end by 11 bases; junction bases not matched to a gene: 10.

This clonotype has more than one count but fewer than ten. V usage is TRBV7-7 and J usage is TRBJ2-5; 8 bases are a match to TRBD1. The ends lost 5 bases at V and 4 bases at J; junction bases unmatched: 6. The germline V gene has CDR1 SSHAT and CDR2 FNYEAQ (reference sequence). CDR3 length: 14 residues. The chain's CDR3 is CASSSQGALETQYF. For the CDR3, the DNA is TGTGCCAGCAGCAGTCAGGGGGCGTTAGAGACCCAGTACTTC.

This clonotype occurred a few times. The V and J genes are TRBV6-6 and TRBJ1-1; no clear D. Germline V gene data show CDR1 as MNHNY and CDR2 as SVGAGI (reference sequence). Trimming left V 2 bases short and J 1 base short, with 17 bases between. The CDR3 totals 17 residues. The CDR3: CASSYQVRSSGNTEAFF. In nucleotides, the CDR3 is TGTGCCAGCAGTTACCAGGTCCGCAGCTCGGGGAACACTGAAGCTTTCTTT.

The chain has TRBV10-3 and TRBJ2-4, with TRBD1 matching 7 bases. Matching the DNA end better, TRBJ2-7 makes the J call doubtful. The CDR3 length is 15 residues. Germline CDR1 is ENHRY and CDR2 is SYGVKD. CDR3 in DNA: TGTGCCATCAGTTCAACGACAGGGCGTTCCTACGAGCAGTACTTC. This gives the protein CAISSTTGRSYEQYF.

The V call is TRBV29-1, the J call TRBJ2-3; TRBD2 matches at 13 bases. The CDR3 contains 17 residues. Trimming cost V 3 bases and J 3 bases; bases outside gene matches: 9. Germline CDR1 reads SQVTM; CDR2 reads ANQGSEA. CDR3 sequence: CSVDGGRLAGGTDTQYF. The CDR3 DNA sequence: TGCAGCGTTGATGGGGGCCGACTAGCGGGGGGAACAGATACGCAGTATTTT.

The genes are TRBV15 and TRBJ1-2, with 8 bases that match TRBD1. The CDR3 loop spans 15 amino acids. Germline V gene lookup returns CDR1 LNHNV and CDR2 YYDKDF (reference sequence). V gave up 3 bases and J gave up 4 bases; unmatched junction bases: 7. Here the CDR3 reads CATSSLGQVPYGYTF. The CDR3 DNA sequence: TGTGCCACCAGCAGCCTGGGACAGGTGCCCTATGGCTACACCTTC.

The J gene is TRBJ2-3, the V gene TRBV20-1; D unresolved. CDR1 and CDR2 (germline): DFQATT, SNEGSKA (reference sequence). This CDR3 contains 11 residues. The V end lost 5 bases, the J end lost 6 bases, and 9 bases lay between the germline ends. CDR3 protein: CSALWVDTQYF. The CDR3 DNA follows: TGCAGTGCTCTCTGGGTGGATACGCAGTATTTT.

The V gene is TRBV9, the J gene TRBJ2-7; the match to TRBD2 covers 7 bases. The germline gives CDR1 SGDLS, CDR2 YYNGEE. The trim removed 0 bases at V and 7 bases at J, leaving 13 bases unmatched. CDR3 length: 16 amino acids. DNA of the CDR3: TGTGCCAGCAGCGTAGTGGGAGGGAGTGCGAGGAATGAGCAGTACTTC. Protein product: CASSVVGGSARNEQYF. The full variable domain, completed using reference TRBV9 and TRBJ2-7, is DSGVTQTPKHLITATGQRVTLRCSPRSGDLSVYWYQQSLDQGLQFLIQYYNGEERAKGNILERFSAQQFPDLHSELNLSSLELGDSALYFCASSVVGGSARNEQYFGPGTRLTVT.

This rearrangement joins TRBV3-1 to TRBJ1-1; D is unclear. CDR1 and CDR2 (germline): LGHDT, YNNKEL (reference sequence). The V end was cut by 4 bases, the J end by 4 bases, with 13 bases between. The CDR3 loop spans 14 amino acids. In DNA form, the CDR3 reads TGTGCCAGCAGCCCTAACCACAGTGGCACTGAAGCTTTCTTT. Its translation: CASSPNHSGTEAFF.

This clonotype has a single count. This chain links TRBV27 with TRBJ2-3; 11 nucleotides align to TRBD2. Losses at the gene ends were 5 bases for V and 3 bases for J; bases not matched to a gene: 16. CDR1 and CDR2 (germline): MNHEY, SMNVEV (reference sequence). CDR3 length: 19 amino acids. The CDR3 bases are TGTGCCAGCAGTCTAAGGCGGGGACTAGCGGATTTTGGAACAGATACGCAGTATTTT. Encoded protein: CASSLRRGLADFGTDTQYF.

Note on this clonotype: An end of the junction differs from the germline gene, which may be a read error. The V and J genes are TRBV5-1 and TRBJ1-1; D call uncertain. The CDR3 covers 13 residues. Germline loops: CDR1 SGHRS, CDR2 YFSETQ. This CDR3 reads CAGSPALGTEAFF. The DNA for the CDR3 is TGCGCCGGCAGCCCGGCCTTGGGCACTGAAGCTTTCTTT.

The chain carries TRBV20-1 and TRBJ1-1; D perhaps matches TRBD1 (5 bases). CDR3 size: 14 residues. Germline lookup yields CDR1 DFQATT and CDR2 SNEGSKA (reference sequence). The V and J ends lost 6 bases and 3 bases respectively, with 17 bases between them. The CDR3 reads CSAPFRGGDTEAFF. As DNA, the CDR3 is TGCAGTGCCCCCTTCCGGGGAGGGGACACTGAAGCTTTCTTT.

This clonotype was picked up a small number of times. V is TRBV5-1 and J is TRBJ2-3, with 10 bases matching TRBD2. CDR3 length: 14 residues. V lost 3 bases and J lost 6; bases outside the gene matches: 4. Germline CDR1 and CDR2: SGHRS and YFSETQ. CDR3 amino acids: CASSSTSGTDTQYF. The CDR3 DNA follows: TGCGCCAGCAGCTCTACTAGCGGGACCGATACGCAGTATTTT.

The gene calls are TRBV18 and TRBJ1-2; D is unclear. This CDR3 spans 14 amino acids. The V and J ends lost 4 bases and 0 bases respectively, with 9 bases between them. Germline V gene sequence: CDR1 KGHSH, CDR2 LQKENI. The CDR3 bases are TGTGCCAGCTCACTCGACCCCTCTAACTATGGCTACACCTTC. Translating it yields CASSLDPSNYGYTF.

A single count supports this clonotype. This chain uses TRBV12-3 or TRBV12-4 with TRBJ2-1; the D is unclear. V dropped 6 bases and J dropped 9 bases, with 18 bases sitting between them. The CDR3 contains 14 residues. The CDR3 loop reads CASSLRNAAREQFF. The DNA of the CDR3 is TGTGCCAGCAGCCTTCGTAACGCGGCCCGTGAGCAGTTCTTC.

This chain joins TRBV10-3 and TRBJ2-1, with D perhaps matching TRBD1 or TRBD2 (8 bases each). CDR3 length equals 15 residues. The V gene's germline CDR1 is ENHRY and CDR2 SYGVKD. The V end lost 7 bases, the J end lost 4 bases, and 17 bases lay between the germline ends. CDR3 nucleotide sequence: TGTGCCATCAAGCCGGGGGGGACAGGTTACAATGAGCAGTTCTTC. Protein: CAIKPGGTGYNEQFF.

The rearrangement joins TRBV24-1 to TRBJ2-1, with TRBD1 as a possible D gene (6 bases). With 4 bases removed from V and 10 bases from J, the gap between germline ends came to 16 bases. CDR3 length: 14 amino acids. Germline CDR1 and CDR2: KGHDR and SFDVKD. In DNA, the CDR3 is TGTGCCACCAGTGAGGCAATTACAGGGAACGAGCAGTTCTTC. It yields the protein CATSEAITGNEQFF.

Note on this clonotype: A much bigger clone sits one base away, suggesting this may be a read error. The chain joins TRBV29-1 to TRBJ2-1; the D gene is possibly TRBD2 (6 bases). The J call is in doubt because the DNA end fits TRBJ2-7 better. The CDR3 consists of 14 residues. The germline gives CDR1 SQVTM, CDR2 ANQGSEA. The CDR3 spells CSVPTGTGDYEQYF. In DNA form, the CDR3 reads TGCAGCGTCCCTACCGGGACTGGAGACTATGAGCAGTACTTC.

V usage is TRBV6-1 and J usage is TRBJ2-1; TRBD1 matches 9 bases. Germline V gene lookup returns CDR1 MNHNS and CDR2 SASEGT. CDR3 length equals 15 residues. Trimming took 6 bases from V and 3 from J; bases not matched to a gene: 6. CDR3 sequence reads: CASRLTGGVYNEQFF. In DNA form, the CDR3 reads TGTGCCAGCAGACTGACAGGGGGGGTCTACAATGAGCAGTTCTTC.

The V and J genes are TRBV6-5 and TRBJ1-2; D is unclear. V lost 0 bases and J lost 4, with 12 bases in between. This CDR3 spans 15 amino acids. CDR1 and CDR2 (germline): MNHEY, SVGAGI. The DNA for the CDR3 is TGTGCCAGCAGTTACTCGTCAGCGGTAGTCTATGGCTACACCTTC. Its translation: CASSYSSAVVYGYTF.

The CDR3 DNA reads TGTGCCAGCAGTTTATCGCGGCAGGGCCCAAAACTGTTTTTT. Protein sequence: CASSLSRQGPKLFF. The chain links TRBV27 to TRBJ1-4; D is possibly TRBD1 (5 bases). This CDR3 is built from 14 residues. Germline V lookup: CDR1 MNHEY, CDR2 SMNVEV (reference sequence). V dropped 0 bases and J dropped 10 bases, with 12 bases sitting between them.

This rearrangement joins TRBV14 to TRBJ2-5; 9 bases fit TRBD1. Looked up from germline, CDR1 is SGHDN and CDR2 is FVKESK. The V gene end was trimmed by 3 bases and the J gene end by 11 bases; junction bases not matched to a gene: 13. CDR3 length: 15 amino acids. CDR3 residues: CASSQGTGTHNEQYF. In nucleotides, the CDR3 is TGTGCCAGCAGCCAGGGGACAGGGACCCACAATGAGCAGTACTTC.

This clonotype was seen a few times. The gene calls are TRBV5-1 and TRBJ2-7, with 8 positions matching TRBD1. There are 14 residues in the CDR3. Trimming cost V 0 bases and J 3 bases; bases outside gene matches: 2. Germline assignment: CDR1 SGHRS and CDR2 YFSETQ. The CDR3 DNA is TGCGCCAGCAGCTTGGCCGACAGGGGCTACGAGCAGTACTTC. This encodes CASSLADRGYEQYF. Together with reference TRBV5-1 and TRBJ2-7, the CDR3 gives the full variable domain: KAGVTQTPRYLIKTRGQQVTLSCSPISGHRSVSWYQQTPGQGLQFLFEYFSETQRNKGNFPGRFSGRQFSNSRSEMNVSTLELGDSALYLCASSLADRGYEQYFGPGTRLTVT.

This clonotype showed up just a few times. The gene calls are TRBV20-1 and TRBJ1-1; 10 nucleotides match TRBD1. CDR3 length: 13 residues. The V gene end was trimmed by 7 bases and the J gene end by 5 bases; junction bases not matched to a gene: 7. CDR1 and CDR2 from the germline V gene are DFQATT and SNEGSKA (reference sequence). The chain's CDR3 is CSVAGQGKTEAFF. The CDR3 region has the DNA TGCAGTGTTGCGGGACAGGGGAAAACTGAAGCTTTCTTT.

V gene TRBV5-1 combines with J gene TRBJ2-5, with 8 nucleotides matching TRBD1. From germline, CDR1 is SGHRS and CDR2 YFSETQ. Trimming removed 3 bases from V and 11 bases from J; junction bases left unmatched: 12. The CDR3 has 14 amino acids. CDR3 sequence: CASSSRTGLNEQYF. CDR3 coding DNA: TGCGCCAGCAGCTCGCGGACAGGGTTGAATGAGCAGTACTTC.